The TCR beta chain under discussion was sequenced for a study of T-cell reconstitution after alpha-beta-depleted transplantation in children. TCRbeta library preparation incorporated unique molecular identifiers. TCRdb ran MiXCR on the PCR reads and lists one entry per CDR3 protein. The profile shows some 150,000 distinct CDR3 sequences, around 8.5% of them singletons. Findings and limits, study-wide: Two months or so post-transplant, alpha-beta T cells reportedly derived from several hundred expanded graft clones. At the one-year point after transplant, T-cell counts and TCRbeta diversity were found to come mostly from T cells that had been newly produced.

Germline V CDR1 and CDR2: SGHNT, YYREEE (reference sequence). Trimming left V 4 bases short and J 4 bases short, with 16 bases between. The CDR3 runs 15 residues. As to this clonotype: What it binds is unknown. A clone one base away is much larger, so this may be a read error.

The V and J genes are TRBV5-4 and TRBJ2-3, with D uncertain. This TCR derives from a female patient aged 2-9 years who had a stem cell transplant for congenital amegakaryocytic thrombocytopenia, so the T cells may come from the graft donor. The sequences come from PBMCs, mostly from graft donor cells, collected 180 days after TCRalphabeta/CD19-depleted stem cell transplant. CDR3 amino acids: CASSVEYPRADTQYF. In DNA form, the CDR3 reads TGTGCCAGCAGCGTGGAGTACCCCCGGGCAGATACGCAGTATTTT.